This TCR beta chain was obtained from a study of blood T cell repertoires in COVID-19. Data came from immunoSEQ multiplex PCR; TCRdb stores just in-frame clones and leaves some out. The table includes about 50,000 clones, 80% to 90% detected once. J was trimmed by 0 bases and V by 4 bases; bases with no gene match: 8. This CDR3 has 17 amino acids. Germline values: CDR1 LNHDA, CDR2 SQIVND (reference sequence). This clone showed up just once. The rearrangement joins TRBV19 to TRBJ2-5; 10 bases are a match to TRBD2. This sequence originates from a human donor with active COVID-19. The donor label of this sample is uncertain. Source material: peripheral blood. The CDR3: CASSTNLAGANQETQYF. In nucleotides, the CDR3 is TGTGCCAGTAGTACTAATCTAGCGGGGGCGAACCAAGAGACCCAGTACTTC.